A single TCR beta chain is shown here with its context. Its target is unknown. Germline CDR1 and CDR2: MNHNY and SVGAGI (reference sequence). With V trimmed by 2 bases and J by 5 bases, 4 bases remained unmatched. This CDR3 is built from 14 residues. This entry belongs to a study of cytomegalovirus exposure and HLA in healthy donors. Study-wide context: The study's early data release held roughly 91 million unique TCRs from HLA-typed donors.

General observations from the study: The authors confirmed in vitro that a few CMV-associated chains were specific for CMV antigens. As a later analysis revealed, most CMV-associated TCR beta chains appeared HLA-restricted. TCR beta sequences reportedly predicted most subjects' HLA-A and HLA-B alleles accurately.

Researchers ran the PCR with 60 Vbeta and 13 Jbeta primers. Produced via immunoSEQ multiplex PCR; TCRdb's table is partial and in-frame only. In the table there are around 120,000 clones, 84% of which are singletons. V is TRBV6-6 and J is TRBJ1-1; 8 bases are a match to TRBD1. The sequence was collected from a man in his fifties or sixties in good health and CMV-seronegative. The sample comprised PBMCs. The CDR3 here is CASSYTNRGTEAFF. CDR3 nucleotides: TGTGCCAGCAGTTACACCAACAGGGGGACTGAAGCTTTCTTT.